Below are 15 T cell receptor beta chains sequenced from a single sample in a study of CD8+CD57+ T cells in acquired aplastic anemia. It was patients with CD8+CD57+ cell expansion by flow cytometry who were chosen for sequencing. The study profiled TCR beta VDJ and CDR3 using genomic DNA as template. TCRdb redid the calling of the reads with MiXCR, one entry per CDR3 protein. In the table there are under 200,000 distinct CDR3 sequences, roughly 48% of which are singletons. Sequencing used sorted CD4+, CD8+, or CD8+CD57+ T cells (not recorded which) from PBMCs. Receptor source: a human donor with aplastic anemia.

In its sample, this clonotype was seen a few times. The J gene is TRBJ1-1, the V gene TRBV5-1; D is undetermined. The ends were cut back, 3 bases at V and 5 bases at J, with 8 bases in the middle. This CDR3 has 12 amino acids. Germline V gene lookup returns CDR1 SGHRS and CDR2 YFSETQ. In nucleotides, the CDR3 is TGCGCCAGCAGCTCGCCTAATACTGAAGCTTTCTTT. Its translation: CASSSPNTEAFF.

The gene calls are TRBV2 and TRBJ1-4; no clear D. Trimming pared 6 bases from V and 4 bases from J, leaving 3 bases between. The CDR3 sequence is 11 residues long. CDR1 SNHLY and CDR2 FYNNEI come from the germline V gene. The CDR3 nucleotides read TGTGCCAGCAGCAATAATGAAAAACTGTTTTTT. Translated, it gives CASSNNEKLFF. The full variable domain, in which reference TRBV2 and TRBJ1-4 provide the parts outside the CDR3, is EPEVTQTPSHQVTQMGQEVILRCVPISNHLYFYWYRQILGQKVEFLVSFYNNEISEKSEIFDDQFSVERPDGSNFTLKIRSTKLEDSAMYFCASSNNEKLFFGSGTQLSVL.

Of note for this clonotype: A much larger clone lies a single base off, so this may be a read error. The genes are TRBV5-1 and TRBJ1-2; no clear D. The CDR3 has 12 residues. Germline values: CDR1 SGHRS, CDR2 YFSETQ. In nucleotides, the CDR3 is TGCGCCAGCAGCTTCGCGGGGAAGGACTACGCCTTC. It translates to CASSFAGKDYAF. Full variable domain (missing parts from reference TRBV5-1 and TRBJ1-2): KAGVTQTPRYLIKTRGQQVTLSCSPISGHRSVSWYQQTPGQGLQFLFEYFSETQRNKGNFPGRFSGRQFSNSRSEMNVSTLELGDSALYLCASSFAGKDYAFGSGTRLTVV.

This clonotype was recorded many times. The chain combines TRBV15 with TRBJ2-2, with D uncertain. Trimming shortened V by 1 base and J by 5 bases, and 5 bases separated the two germline ends. The CDR3 length is 13 residues. Germline CDR1 and CDR2: LNHNV and YYDKDF (reference sequence). CDR3 sequence: CATSRAETGELFF. CDR3 DNA sequence: TGTGCCACCAGCAGAGCCGAAACCGGGGAGCTGTTTTTT.

The chain uses TRBV5-5 and TRBJ2-7; TRBD2 agrees at 7 bases. The V gene's germline CDR1 is SGHKS and CDR2 YYEKEE (reference sequence). The CDR3 covers 15 residues. Germline trimming cut 1 base from V and 2 bases from J; bases unmatched to any gene: 6. This chain's CDR3 is CASSLSPGGTYEQYF. For the CDR3, the DNA is TGTGCCAGCAGCTTGAGCCCGGGGGGAACCTACGAGCAGTACTTC. Supplemented by reference TRBV5-5 and TRBJ2-7, the full variable domain reads DAGVTQSPTHLIKTRGQQVTLRCSPISGHKSVSWYQQVLGQGPQFIFQYYEKEERGRGNFPDRFSARQFPNYSSELNVNALLLGDSALYLCASSLSPGGTYEQYFGPGTRLTVT.

The chain couples TRBV30 to TRBJ1-2; no clear D. The CDR3 has 12 residues. The V and J ends lost 0 bases and 5 bases respectively, with 7 bases between them. CDR1 and CDR2 (germline): GTSNPN, SVGIG (reference sequence). CDR3 bases: TGTGCCTGGAGTGTGGTCGAGTATGGCTACACCTTC. Translating it yields CAWSVVEYGYTF.

As for this clonotype: At one end the junction does not follow the germline gene, possibly because of a read error. The genes are TRBV10-3 and TRBJ2-1; no definite D call. Germline V gene sequence: CDR1 ENHRY, CDR2 SYGVKD. The CDR3 length is 14 residues. Written as DNA, the CDR3 is TGTGCCATCAGTGACCCTACAACCTACAATAAGCAGTTCTTT. The encoded protein is CAISDPTTYNKQFF.

The sample holds many counts of this clonotype. This chain connects TRBV5-6 to TRBJ2-7; D gene uncertain. Trimming cost V 0 bases and J 0 bases, with 10 bases left between them. CDR3 size: 15 residues. Germline V gene sequence: CDR1 SGHDT, CDR2 YYEEEE. The CDR3 region has the DNA TGTGCCAGCAGCTTGGTTGACATTGCCTCCTACGAGCAGTACTTC. This codes for CASSLVDIASYEQYF.

The CDR3 nucleotides are TGCAGCGTTGGGGCAGGGGGATATGGCTACACCTTC. Residues: CSVGAGGYGYTF. The genes are TRBV29-1 and TRBJ1-2; 7 nucleotides align to TRBD1. Looked up from germline, CDR1 is SQVTM and CDR2 is ANQGSEA. This CDR3 region has 12 residues. With 4 bases clipped from V and 5 bases from J, the junction kept 4 bases outside the gene matches.

This clonotype was counted ten times or more. The chain is built from TRBV20-1 and TRBJ2-3, with D unresolved. Germline CDR1 and CDR2: DFQATT and SNEGSKA (reference sequence). The CDR3 is 18 residues long. Trimming left V 0 bases short and J 0 bases short, with 19 bases between. CDR3 nucleotides: TGCAGTGCTAGAGATGATGCGGTTGGCGGCGCTAGCACAGATACGCAGTATTTT. This encodes CSARDDAVGGASTDTQYF.

This clonotype was seen repeatedly, ten times or more. Here the CDR3 DNA reads TGTGCCAGTAGTGAGGGGCGGGGTGAAGCTTTCTTT. It translates to CASSEGRGEAFF. The rearrangement uses TRBV19 and TRBJ1-1; a possible D gene is TRBD1 (5 bases). The CDR3 length is 12 residues. Germline CDR1 reads LNHDA; CDR2 reads SQIVND (reference sequence). V lost 5 bases and J lost 7, with 11 bases in between.

The chain has TRBV7-3 and TRBJ2-2; no firm D call. Germline V gene sequence: CDR1 SGHTA, CDR2 FQGTGA. Trimming stripped 4 bases from V and 6 bases from J, with 6 bases between. There are 12 residues in the CDR3. Here the CDR3 reads CASSYVAGELFF. CDR3 coding DNA: TGTGCCAGCAGCTACGTGGCCGGGGAGCTGTTTTTT.

This chain connects TRBV10-2 to TRBJ2-2, with 7 bases identical to TRBD2. V lost 7 bases and J lost 5; bases outside the gene matches: 7. The CDR3 is made up of 14 amino acids. The germline V gene has CDR1 WSHSY and CDR2 SAAADI. CDR3 DNA: TGCGCCAGCACACCCACGCGGGGGACCGGGGAGCTGTTTTTT. This sequence encodes CASTPTRGTGELFF.

The chain links TRBV20-1 to TRBJ2-7; tentatively, D is TRBD1 (6 bases). Looked up from germline, CDR1 is DFQATT and CDR2 is SNEGSKA (reference sequence). The CDR3 covers 14 residues. Trimming stripped 5 bases from V and 5 bases from J, with 19 bases between. CDR3 residues: CSASPGVPSDEQYF. As DNA, the CDR3 is TGCAGTGCTTCCCCAGGGGTCCCCTCGGACGAGCAGTACTTC.

On this clonotype itself: This may be a read error: a much more frequent sequence differs by one nucleotide. The J gene is TRBJ2-3, the V gene TRBV3-1, with a tentative D call TRBD2 (5 bases). The CDR3 has 14 amino acids. Germline loops: CDR1 LGHDT, CDR2 YNNKEL (reference sequence). The CDR3 reads CAGSPQAVTDTQYF. The CDR3 region has the DNA TGTGCCGGCAGCCCGCAAGCGGTCACAGATACGCAGTATTTT.